These T cell receptor beta chains were read from a single sample in a study of blood T cell repertoires in COVID-19. Assay: immunoSEQ multiplex PCR; the TCRdb copy retains only in-frame clones and omits some. The data show some 210,000 clones, approximately 78% seen once. Sequences were obtained from peripheral blood. The receptors were sampled from a woman aged 40 to 49 with acute or convalescent COVID-19. Both conserved end residues are part of each CDR3. Each record gives: V gene, clone size, J gene, D gene, CDR3 protein, CDR3 DNA. D genes are given only for firm matches. A row's size may be missing; if present it is once, few, many or a size class.

V gene: TRBV7-2
clone size: -
J gene: TRBJ2-6
D gene: TRBD2
CDR3 protein: CASSFGAGGPSGANVLTF
CDR3 DNA: TGTGCCAGCAGCTTCGGTGCGGGAGGGCCGTCTGGGGCCAACGTCCTGACTTTC

V gene: TRBV27
clone size: -
J gene: TRBJ1-5
D gene: -
CDR3 protein: CASSSMNQPQHF
CDR3 DNA: TGTGCCAGCAGTTCTATGAATCAGCCCCAGCATTTT

V gene: TRBV18
clone size: -
J gene: TRBJ2-7
D gene: -
CDR3 protein: CASSPRQDEQYF
CDR3 DNA: TGTGCCAGCTCACCCCGACAGGACGAGCAGTACTTC

V gene: TRBV28
clone size: -
J gene: TRBJ2-5
D gene: -
CDR3 protein: CASSPRAQYF
CDR3 DNA: TGTGCCAGCAGCCCCAGGGCCCAGTACTTC

V gene: TRBV5-4
clone size: -
J gene: TRBJ2-5
D gene: TRBD1
CDR3 protein: CASSLEGQGRGETQYF
CDR3 DNA: TGTGCCAGCAGCTTGGAGGGACAGGGGAGGGGAGAGACCCAGTACTTC

V gene: TRBV4-3
clone size: -
J gene: TRBJ2-5
D gene: TRBD2
CDR3 protein: CASSKGLAGEGGETQYF
CDR3 DNA: TGCGCCAGCAGCAAGGGACTAGCGGGAGAGGGGGGAGAGACCCAGTACTTC

V gene: TRBV24-1
clone size: -
J gene: TRBJ2-5
D gene: -
CDR3 protein: CAISGGGGRETQYF
CDR3 DNA: TGTGCCATCAGCGGAGGGGGAGGGCGCGAGACCCAGTACTTC

V gene: TRBV6-2/TRBV6-3
clone size: -
J gene: TRBJ1-1
D gene: -
CDR3 protein: CASSYGGYTEAFF
CDR3 DNA: TGTGCCAGCAGTTATGGTGGCTACACTGAAGCTTTCTTT

V gene: TRBV18
clone size: -
J gene: TRBJ1-3
D gene: -
CDR3 protein: CASSPPELAGNTIYF
CDR3 DNA: TGTGCCAGCTCACCACCGGAGCTCGCGGGAAACACCATATATTTT

V gene: TRBV2
clone size: once
J gene: TRBJ2-1
D gene: -
CDR3 protein: CASVDLLSTKPNEQFF
CDR3 DNA: TGTGCCAGCGTTGATTTACTAAGTACCAAACCTAATGAGCAGTTCTTC

V gene: TRBV5-1
clone size: once
J gene: TRBJ2-2
D gene: -
CDR3 protein: CASSTKLGPGELFF
CDR3 DNA: TGCGCCAGCAGCACCAAACTAGGACCCGGGGAGCTGTTTTTT

V gene: TRBV4-3
clone size: -
J gene: TRBJ1-4
D gene: -
CDR3 protein: CASSQEVSRKNEKLFF
CDR3 DNA: TGCGCCAGCAGCCAAGAAGTATCCAGAAAGAATGAAAAACTGTTTTTT

V gene: TRBV10-2
clone size: -
J gene: TRBJ1-3
D gene: -
CDR3 protein: CASSEKDRLSGNTIYF
CDR3 DNA: TGCGCCAGCAGTGAAAAGGACAGACTTTCTGGAAACACCATATATTTT

V gene: TRBV10-2
clone size: -
J gene: TRBJ2-7
D gene: TRBD2
CDR3 protein: CASSGSGSIYEQYF
CDR3 DNA: TGCGCCAGCAGTGGGAGCGGGAGCATCTACGAGCAGTACTTC

V gene: TRBV20-1
clone size: -
J gene: TRBJ1-6
D gene: -
CDR3 protein: CSASSRFVDSPLHF
CDR3 DNA: TGCAGTGCTAGTTCGAGGTTTGTGGATTCACCCCTCCACTTT

V gene: TRBV7-9
clone size: -
J gene: TRBJ2-7
D gene: TRBD1
CDR3 protein: CASTVGQGISYEQYF
CDR3 DNA: TGTGCCAGCACCGTCGGACAGGGGATCTCCTACGAGCAGTACTTC

V gene: TRBV7-2
clone size: -
J gene: TRBJ2-7
D gene: TRBD2
CDR3 protein: CASSPYSGRTYEQYF
CDR3 DNA: TGTGCCAGCAGCCCGTATAGCGGGAGGACCTACGAGCAGTACTTC

V gene: TRBV6-5
clone size: -
J gene: TRBJ1-2
D gene: TRBD1
CDR3 protein: CASARQGANYGYTF
CDR3 DNA: TGTGCCAGCGCCCGACAGGGGGCTAACTATGGCTACACCTTC

V gene: TRBV5-1
clone size: -
J gene: TRBJ1-2
D gene: TRBD1
CDR3 protein: CASSPHDKGALGYTF
CDR3 DNA: TGCGCCAGCAGCCCCCATGATAAGGGGGCGCTTGGCTACACCTTC

V gene: TRBV30
clone size: -
J gene: TRBJ1-2
D gene: -
CDR3 protein: CAWSVRGTYGYTF
CDR3 DNA: TGTGCCTGGAGTGTACGGGGAACCTATGGCTACACCTTC

V gene: TRBV5-8
clone size: -
J gene: TRBJ1-2
D gene: TRBD1
CDR3 protein: CASSLGTRTGPNGYTF
CDR3 DNA: TGTGCCAGCAGCTTGGGAACCCGGACAGGACCTAATGGCTACACCTTC

V gene: TRBV14
clone size: once
J gene: TRBJ1-1
D gene: -
CDR3 protein: CASSVHMNTEAFF
CDR3 DNA: TGTGCCAGCAGCGTGCACATGAACACTGAAGCTTTCTTT

V gene: TRBV12-3/TRBV12-4
clone size: -
J gene: TRBJ1-1
D gene: TRBD1
CDR3 protein: CASSPGQGSEAFF
CDR3 DNA: TGTGCCAGCTCACCGGGACAGGGGTCTGAAGCTTTCTTT

V gene: TRBV9
clone size: -
J gene: TRBJ2-1
D gene: TRBD2
CDR3 protein: CASSTSGRTGNEQFF
CDR3 DNA: TGTGCCAGCAGCACCAGCGGGAGAACGGGCAATGAGCAGTTCTTC

V gene: TRBV6-2/TRBV6-3
clone size: -
J gene: TRBJ1-6
D gene: TRBD1
CDR3 protein: CASSYGGTGSNSPLHF
CDR3 DNA: TGTGCCAGCAGTTACGGAGGGACAGGGAGTAATTCACCCCTCCACTTT

V gene: TRBV24-1
clone size: -
J gene: TRBJ2-2
D gene: TRBD2
CDR3 protein: CATSDWVGTTNTGELFF
CDR3 DNA: TGTGCCACCAGTGATTGGGTTGGGACTACAAACACCGGGGAGCTGTTTTTT

V gene: TRBV9
clone size: few
J gene: TRBJ2-3
D gene: TRBD2
CDR3 protein: CASSVEGLAIDTQYF
CDR3 DNA: TGTGCCAGCAGCGTCGAAGGACTAGCCATAGATACGCAGTATTTT

V gene: TRBV6-5
clone size: -
J gene: TRBJ2-5
D gene: -
CDR3 protein: CASSLAGRETQYF
CDR3 DNA: TGTGCCAGCAGTCTGGCAGGGAGGGAGACCCAGTACTTC

V gene: TRBV2
clone size: -
J gene: TRBJ1-2
D gene: TRBD1
CDR3 protein: CASSEGARDYGYTF
CDR3 DNA: TGTGCCAGCAGCGAGGGGGCGCGGGACTATGGCTACACCTTC

V gene: TRBV4-1
clone size: -
J gene: TRBJ2-7
D gene: -
CDR3 protein: CASSLGLLSTYEQYF
CDR3 DNA: TGCGCCAGCAGCCTAGGACTGCTCTCCACCTACGAGCAGTACTTC

V gene: TRBV30
clone size: -
J gene: TRBJ2-2
D gene: TRBD2
CDR3 protein: CAWSNGLAGEGASGELFF
CDR3 DNA: TGTGCCTGGAGTAACGGACTAGCGGGAGAGGGTGCTTCCGGGGAGCTGTTTTTT

V gene: TRBV13
clone size: -
J gene: TRBJ2-1
D gene: TRBD2
CDR3 protein: CASSYPGTRQFF
CDR3 DNA: TGTGCCAGCAGCTATCCAGGGACTAGGCAGTTCTTC

V gene: TRBV30
clone size: -
J gene: TRBJ2-3
D gene: -
CDR3 protein: CAWRPGASDTQYF
CDR3 DNA: TGTGCCTGGAGGCCAGGGGCTTCAGATACGCAGTATTTT

V gene: TRBV14
clone size: -
J gene: TRBJ2-1
D gene: -
CDR3 protein: CASSQDLGVEQFF
CDR3 DNA: TGTGCCAGCAGCCAAGATCTCGGGGTGGAGCAGTTCTTC

V gene: TRBV19
clone size: -
J gene: TRBJ1-5
D gene: TRBD1
CDR3 protein: CASSPGQTGGNQPQHF
CDR3 DNA: TGTGCCAGTAGTCCGGGTCAAACAGGGGGCAATCAGCCCCAGCATTTT

V gene: TRBV5-3
clone size: once
J gene: TRBJ1-4
D gene: -
CDR3 protein: CARSFKACGVPRGATNEKLFF
CDR3 DNA: TGTGCCAGAAGCTTTAAAGCCTGCGGGGTCCCTCGCGGAGCAACTAATGAAAAACTGTTTTTT

V gene: TRBV11-2
clone size: -
J gene: TRBJ2-5
D gene: TRBD1
CDR3 protein: CASSSGDSARVVGTQYF
CDR3 DNA: TGTGCCAGCAGCTCTGGGGACAGCGCGAGAGTCGTCGGGACCCAGTACTTC

V gene: TRBV12-3/TRBV12-4
clone size: -
J gene: TRBJ2-5
D gene: -
CDR3 protein: CASSPVQETQYF
CDR3 DNA: TGTGCCAGCAGCCCCGTCCAAGAGACCCAGTACTTC

V gene: TRBV30
clone size: -
J gene: TRBJ2-5
D gene: TRBD2
CDR3 protein: CAWSPKGSGTQETQYF
CDR3 DNA: TGTGCCTGGAGCCCGAAAGGGAGCGGGACTCAAGAGACCCAGTACTTC

V gene: TRBV14
clone size: -
J gene: TRBJ2-7
D gene: -
CDR3 protein: CASSHGGEQYF
CDR3 DNA: TGTGCCAGCAGCCATGGGGGGGAGCAGTACTTC

V gene: TRBV4-1
clone size: -
J gene: TRBJ1-2
D gene: -
CDR3 protein: CASSQDQTGQRRIYGYTF
CDR3 DNA: TGCGCCAGCAGCCAAGATCAAACCGGACAAAGGAGAATCTATGGCTACACCTTC

V gene: TRBV5-1
clone size: few
J gene: TRBJ2-3
D gene: TRBD2
CDR3 protein: CASSLTSAVSTDTQYF
CDR3 DNA: TGCGCCAGCAGCTTAACTAGCGCGGTCAGCACAGATACGCAGTATTTT

V gene: TRBV14
clone size: -
J gene: TRBJ1-5
D gene: -
CDR3 protein: CASSQTPDQPQHF
CDR3 DNA: TGTGCCAGCAGCCAGACACCAGATCAGCCCCAGCATTTT

V gene: TRBV7-6
clone size: few
J gene: TRBJ2-3
D gene: TRBD2
CDR3 protein: CASSQKLAGGSTDTQYF
CDR3 DNA: TGTGCCAGCAGCCAAAAGCTAGCGGGGGGGAGCACAGATACGCAGTATTTT

V gene: TRBV5-4
clone size: -
J gene: TRBJ2-1
D gene: TRBD2
CDR3 protein: CASSGGLAGGPSLRFF
CDR3 DNA: TGTGCCAGCAGCGGGGGACTAGCGGGAGGGCCGAGTCTGCGGTTCTTC

V gene: TRBV5-4
clone size: -
J gene: TRBJ2-1
D gene: TRBD2
CDR3 protein: CASSFGTSRRNEQFF
CDR3 DNA: TGTGCCAGCAGTTTCGGGACTAGTCGGCGCAATGAGCAGTTCTTC

V gene: TRBV27
clone size: -
J gene: TRBJ1-2
D gene: -
CDR3 protein: CASSLTLGGAYGYTF
CDR3 DNA: TGTGCCAGCAGTTTGACCCTTGGGGGGGCGTATGGCTACACCTTC

V gene: TRBV5-1
clone size: -
J gene: TRBJ1-1
D gene: -
CDR3 protein: CASSRVGGEAFF
CDR3 DNA: TGCGCCAGCTCTCGGGTAGGGGGAGAAGCTTTCTTT

V gene: TRBV3-1/TRBV3-2
clone size: -
J gene: TRBJ2-2
D gene: -
CDR3 protein: CASSQEALHAGELFF
CDR3 DNA: TGTGCCAGCAGCCAGGAGGCTCTCCACGCCGGGGAGCTGTTTTTT

V gene: TRBV7-2
clone size: few
J gene: TRBJ2-7
D gene: TRBD2
CDR3 protein: CASSLEGGRYEQYF
CDR3 DNA: TGTGCCAGCAGCTTAGAGGGAGGGCGTTACGAGCAGTACTTC

V gene: TRBV6-2/TRBV6-3
clone size: -
J gene: TRBJ2-2
D gene: -
CDR3 protein: CASSYLGALGTGELFF
CDR3 DNA: TGTGCCAGCAGTTACCTAGGGGCGCTGGGGACCGGGGAGCTGTTTTTT

V gene: TRBV7-2
clone size: -
J gene: TRBJ2-3
D gene: -
CDR3 protein: CASSLGTRGDTQYF
CDR3 DNA: TGTGCCAGCAGCTTAGGGACTCGAGGGGATACGCAGTATTTT

V gene: TRBV5-8
clone size: -
J gene: TRBJ1-1
D gene: -
CDR3 protein: CASSLEAGVNTEAFF
CDR3 DNA: TGTGCCAGCAGCTTGGAGGCAGGGGTGAACACTGAAGCTTTCTTT

V gene: TRBV7-2
clone size: -
J gene: TRBJ1-1
D gene: TRBD1
CDR3 protein: CASSGQGRTEAFF
CDR3 DNA: TGTGCCAGCAGCGGACAGGGGAGGACTGAAGCTTTCTTT

V gene: TRBV27
clone size: -
J gene: TRBJ1-2
D gene: -
CDR3 protein: CASTRPGQGDGYTF
CDR3 DNA: TGTGCCAGCACCAGGCCGGGCCAGGGTGATGGCTACACCTTC

V gene: TRBV6-2/TRBV6-3
clone size: -
J gene: TRBJ2-1
D gene: TRBD2
CDR3 protein: CASRPTSGTEQFF
CDR3 DNA: TGTGCCAGCAGACCTACTAGCGGGACTGAGCAGTTCTTC

V gene: TRBV4-2
clone size: -
J gene: TRBJ2-3
D gene: -
CDR3 protein: CASSSSALLTDTQYF
CDR3 DNA: TGTGCCAGCAGCTCTAGCGCCTTACTGACAGATACGCAGTATTTT

V gene: TRBV29-1
clone size: -
J gene: TRBJ1-2
D gene: -
CDR3 protein: CSAWGQGTYQDGYTF
CDR3 DNA: TGCAGCGCCTGGGGGCAGGGGACGTATCAGGATGGCTACACCTTC

V gene: TRBV30
clone size: -
J gene: TRBJ1-6
D gene: TRBD1
CDR3 protein: CAWRGTGGNSPLHF
CDR3 DNA: TGTGCCTGGAGAGGGACAGGGGGAAATTCACCCCTCCACTTT